These 32 T cell receptor beta chains were sequenced from one sample in a study of control samples from healthy donors and cancer patients. Sequencing was performed with immunoSEQ multiplex PCR; in TCRdb, only in-frame clones are kept and a portion is missing. This sample carries about 120,000 clones, roughly 91% of them seen once, and the ten largest clones take over 2%. The sample taken for sequencing was blood. These receptors originate from a woman in her 70s in good health.

The V gene is TRBV9, the J gene TRBJ2-3; 9 bases align to TRBD2. Germline V lookup: CDR1 SGDLS, CDR2 YYNGEE. The CDR3 consists of 14 residues. After removal of 4 bases from V and 6 bases from J, the junction contained 6 bases not matched to a gene. The CDR3 region is CASSLAGGTDTQYF. The CDR3 DNA reads as TGTGCCAGCAGCCTTGCGGGGGGGACGGATACGCAGTATTTT.

The DNA of the CDR3 is TGCAGCGTTGAGGCAGGGGCCCTCACCGGGGAGCTGTTTTTT. Protein: CSVEAGALTGELFF. This chain links TRBV29-1 with TRBJ2-2; TRBD1 might be the D (6 bases). V lost 3 bases and J 4 bases, leaving 12 bases between the germline ends. CDR1 and CDR2 (germline): SQVTM, ANQGSEA. CDR3 length equals 14 residues.

The chain has TRBV5-5 and TRBJ2-5, with TRBD2 identical over 10 bases. The CDR3 runs to 18 residues. Per the germline V gene, CDR1 is SGHKS and CDR2 is YYEKEE (reference sequence). J lost 5 bases, V lost 4 bases, and 17 bases had no gene match. The CDR3 DNA follows: TGTGCCAGCAGCCCCACCGGGACTAGCGTCACGGGCCTGGAGACCCAGTACTTC. Its translation is CASSPTGTSVTGLETQYF.

V and J are TRBV2 and TRBJ1-2; 8 bases are a match to TRBD1. The V segment lost 7 bases and the J segment 4 bases; nucleotides outside the gene matches: 17. CDR1 and CDR2 from the germline V gene are SNHLY and FYNNEI. The CDR3 has 17 amino acids. The chain's CDR3 is CASNPPKAGGLPYGYTF. The CDR3 DNA is TGTGCCAGCAATCCACCTAAGGCAGGGGGCCTCCCCTATGGCTACACCTTC.

The chain combines TRBV7-2 with TRBJ1-4; D is possibly TRBD1 (6 bases). Germline V lookup: CDR1 SGHTA, CDR2 FQGNSA. The germline V and J ends were trimmed by 2 bases and 2 bases, with 6 bases remaining between them. The CDR3 is 14 amino acids. The CDR3 protein is CASSLQGTNEKLFF. In DNA form, the CDR3 reads TGTGCCAGCAGCTTACAGGGGACTAATGAAAAACTGTTTTTT.

The chain is built from TRBV3-1 (or the pseudogene TRBV3-2) and TRBJ1-4; 11 nucleotides line up with TRBD1. V was pared by 5 bases and J by 4 bases, with 0 bases of the junction left unmatched. The V gene's germline CDR1 is LGHDT and CDR2 YNNKEL (reference sequence). The CDR3 consists of 14 residues. CDR3 nucleotides: TGTGCCAGCAGCGGGACAGGGGGTAATGAAAAACTGTTTTTT. It encodes CASSGTGGNEKLFF.

The chain links TRBV4-1 to TRBJ1-2; unclear D gene. Looked up from germline, CDR1 is MGHRA and CDR2 is YSYEKL. Trimming pared 1 base from V and 2 bases from J, leaving 11 bases between. The CDR3 consists of 15 residues. The CDR3 here is CASSQGGRGNYGYTF. The CDR3, as DNA: TGCGCCAGCAGCCAAGGTGGCCGGGGAAACTATGGCTACACCTTC.

The V gene is TRBV7-8, the J gene TRBJ2-7; 9 bases agree with TRBD2. Germline CDR1 and CDR2: SGHVS and FQNEAQ. The CDR3 runs to 15 residues. V shed 5 bases and J 0 bases; nucleotides not matched to a gene: 5. CDR3 sequence reads: CASSHSGGSSYEQYF. CDR3 nucleotide sequence: TGTGCCAGCAGCCATAGCGGGGGCTCCTCCTACGAGCAGTACTTC.

This clone was seen just once. The chain is built from TRBV9 and TRBJ1-2, with 7 bases fitting TRBD1. The CDR3 is made up of 16 amino acids. Germline trimming cut 4 bases from V and 0 bases from J; bases unmatched to any gene: 9. CDR1 SGDLS and CDR2 YYNGEE come from the germline V gene. CDR3 sequence: CASSRTGPTSNYGYTF. As DNA, the CDR3 is TGTGCCAGCAGCCGGACAGGCCCAACTTCTAACTATGGCTACACCTTC.

The chain joins TRBV18 to TRBJ1-4, with D possibly TRBD1 on 5 matching bases. This CDR3 has 17 residues. The V gene lost 6 bases and the J gene lost 0 bases, with 17 bases spanning the gap. The germline V gene has CDR1 KGHSH and CDR2 LQKENI. The CDR3 sequence is CASSPERGRATNEKLFF. The CDR3 bases are TGTGCCAGCTCCCCAGAGCGGGGCCGTGCAACTAATGAAAAACTGTTTTTT.

On this clone: The same CDR3 also results from other DNA sequences found in this sample. The chain links TRBV7-2 to TRBJ2-2, with TRBD2 matching 11 bases. Germline V gene sequence: CDR1 SGHTA, CDR2 FQGNSA. V shed 5 bases and J 0 bases; nucleotides not matched to a gene: 5. CDR3 length: 17 amino acids. This CDR3 reads CASSRTSGGTNTGELFF. Written as DNA, the CDR3 is TGTGCCAGCAGCCGTACTAGCGGGGGTACGAACACCGGGGAGCTGTTTTTT.

The rearrangement joins TRBV29-1 to TRBJ2-1, with 8 bases fitting TRBD2. Per germline, CDR1 SQVTM and CDR2 ANQGSEA. The V segment lost 1 base and the J segment 5 bases; nucleotides outside the gene matches: 4. The CDR3 contains 14 residues. This CDR3 reads CSVEGAGEDNEQFF. In DNA form, the CDR3 reads TGCAGCGTTGAAGGAGCGGGGGAGGACAATGAGCAGTTCTTC.

V gene TRBV2 combines with J gene TRBJ1-6; the match to TRBD1 covers 9 bases. With 8 bases clipped from V and 8 bases from J, the junction kept 4 bases outside the gene matches. CDR3 length equals 13 residues. Germline assignment: CDR1 SNHLY and CDR2 FYNNEI. The CDR3 DNA reads as TGTGCCAGCCTACAGGGGGCAGATTCACCCCTCCACTTT. This gives the protein CASLQGADSPLHF.

The rearrangement links TRBV3-1 (or the pseudogene TRBV3-2) to TRBJ2-7; 12 bases agree with TRBD2. CDR1 is LGHDT, CDR2 YNNKEL, per germline (reference sequence). The CDR3 has 16 residues. The trim removed 4 bases at V and 2 bases at J, leaving 6 bases unmatched. CDR3 sequence (DNA): TGTGCCAGCAGCCTTGGACTAGCGGGGATAACCTACGAGCAGTACTTC. Protein sequence: CASSLGLAGITYEQYF.

With respect to this clone: The sample contains more than one DNA sequence encoding this CDR3. The chain recombines TRBV6-1 with TRBJ1-1; D unresolved. CDR1 and CDR2 (germline): MNHNS, SASEGT. This CDR3 is built from 14 residues. V was shortened by 1 base and J by 4 bases, with 10 bases between the two germline ends. CDR3 sequence: CASSEDWGSTEAFF. CDR3 coding DNA: TGTGCCAGCAGTGAAGATTGGGGATCCACTGAAGCTTTCTTT.

The V gene is TRBV5-1, the J gene TRBJ2-4; 7 positions agree with TRBD2. After removal of 4 bases from V and 1 base from J, the junction contained 5 bases not matched to a gene. The CDR3 loop spans 15 amino acids. CDR1 and CDR2 from the germline V gene are SGHRS and YFSETQ. CDR3: CASSPRAGAKNIQYF. The CDR3 DNA reads as TGCGCCAGCAGCCCACGAGCGGGGGCCAAAAACATTCAGTACTTC.

The V call is TRBV5-1, the J call TRBJ1-3; 7 bases map to TRBD1. Germline values: CDR1 SGHRS, CDR2 YFSETQ. The trim removed 3 bases at V and 9 bases at J, leaving 6 bases unmatched. The CDR3 is 13 residues long. CDR3: CASSWDSLSTIYF. The CDR3 DNA sequence: TGCGCCAGCAGCTGGGACAGTCTAAGCACCATATATTTT.

The chain has TRBV2 and TRBJ1-2; D not certain. The CDR3 runs 14 residues. Trimming stripped 6 bases from V and 4 bases from J, with 15 bases between. The germline CDR1 and CDR2 sequences are SNHLY and FYNNEI. CDR3 sequence reads: CASSESGPTYGYTF. CDR3 in DNA: TGTGCCAGCAGCGAGAGTGGTCCGACCTATGGCTACACCTTC.

The CDR3 DNA follows: TGTGCTAGTGGCCGCGGGACTAGCGTGACAGATACGCAGTATTTT. This sequence encodes CASGRGTSVTDTQYF. The chain links TRBV12-5 to TRBJ2-3, with TRBD2 matching over 10 bases. This CDR3 region has 15 residues. Looked up from germline, CDR1 is LGHNT and CDR2 is FRNRAP. J gave up 3 bases and V 6 bases, and 6 bases lay outside the gene matches. Drawing the rest from reference TRBV12-5 and TRBJ2-3, the complete variable domain is DARVTQTPRHKVTEMGQEVTMRCQPILGHNTVFWYRQTMMQGLELLAYFRNRAPLDDSGMPKDRFSAEMPDATLATLKIQPSEPRDSAVYFCASGRGTSVTDTQYFGPGTRLTVL.

CDR3 region: CASSLLGRDTEAFF. The CDR3 nucleotides are TGTGCCAGCAGCTTATTAGGGAGGGACACTGAAGCTTTCTTT. The rearrangement uses TRBV7-2 and TRBJ1-1; D gene unclear. The V end was cut by 2 bases, the J end by 3 bases, with 10 bases between. The CDR3 is 14 residues long. Per the germline V gene, CDR1 is SGHTA and CDR2 is FQGNSA.

DNA for the CDR3: TGTGCCAGCAGCTTGGGAGGAGGGGAGCAGTTCTTC. The encoded protein is CASSLGGGEQFF. V is TRBV5-4 and J is TRBJ2-1, with D possibly TRBD2 on 6 matching bases. This CDR3 spans 12 amino acids. The ends were cut back, 0 bases at V and 10 bases at J, with 8 bases in the middle. Germline-derived CDR1 and CDR2 are SGHNT and YYREEE (reference sequence).

This chain connects TRBV11-2 to TRBJ2-7, with 8 bases lining up with TRBD2. Germline-derived CDR1 and CDR2 are SGHAT and FQNNGV. Trimming cost V 2 bases and J 4 bases; bases outside gene matches: 7. The CDR3 runs 15 residues. CDR3 in amino acids: CASSLTQRGWYEQYF. CDR3 nucleotides: TGTGCCAGCAGCTTAACTCAGCGGGGGTGGTACGAGCAGTACTTC. The complete variable domain, with remaining parts taken from reference TRBV11-2 and TRBJ2-7, reads EAGVAQSPRYKIIEKRQSVAFWCNPISGHATLYWYQQILGQGPKLLIQFQNNGVVDDSQLPKDRFSAERLKGVDSTLKIQPAKLEDSAVYLCASSLTQRGWYEQYFGPGTRLTVT.

The chain employs TRBV5-1 and TRBJ1-2, with D possibly matching TRBD1 (6 bases). This CDR3 comprises 15 residues. The germline V gene encodes CDR1 SGHRS and CDR2 YFSETQ. The V and J ends lost 4 bases and 4 bases respectively, with 17 bases between them. The CDR3 nucleotides read TGCGCCAGCAGCGAGGGCACAGGGTTGCTCTATGGCTACACCTTC. This encodes CASSEGTGLLYGYTF.

The chain carries TRBV11-2 and TRBJ1-2; no firm D call. The V gene lost 4 bases and the J gene lost 5 bases, with 5 bases spanning the gap. The CDR3 sequence is 11 residues long. In germline, CDR1 is SGHAT, CDR2 FQNNGV. The CDR3 loop is CASSSTYGYTF. The CDR3, as DNA: TGTGCCAGCAGCTCTACATATGGCTACACCTTC.

This chain joins TRBV7-3 and TRBJ2-3, with D possibly being TRBD2 (5 bases). The length of the CDR3 is 15 residues. CDR1 is SGHTA, CDR2 FQGTGA, per germline. V shed 5 bases and J shed 1 base, with 13 bases lying between them. DNA for the CDR3: TGTGCCAGCAGCCCTGCTCGGGGTGGCACAGATACGCAGTATTTT. Translating gives CASSPARGGTDTQYF. The variable domain in full, completed from reference TRBV7-3 and TRBJ2-3, reads GAGVSQTPSNKVTEKGKYVELRCDPISGHTALYWYRQSLGQGPEFLIYFQGTGAADDSGLPNDRFFAVRPEGSVSTLKIQRTERGDSAVYLCASSPARGGTDTQYFGPGTRLTVL.

The rearrangement joins TRBV5-6 to TRBJ1-2; tentative D call: TRBD1 (6 bases). Per germline, CDR1 SGHDT and CDR2 YYEEEE. CDR3 length equals 15 residues. V lost 4 bases and J lost 6, with 19 bases in between. The CDR3 loop reads CASSPGGGGGHGYTF. DNA for the CDR3: TGTGCCAGCAGCCCGGGCGGGGGGGGCGGACATGGCTACACCTTC.

This chain links TRBV7-9 with TRBJ1-4; 11 bases agree with TRBD1. The CDR3 sequence is 19 residues long. V was clipped by 5 bases and J by 7 bases; unmatched bases: 18. Per germline, CDR1 SEHNR and CDR2 FQNEAQ (reference sequence). For the CDR3, the DNA is TGTGCCAGCAGCCTGAATCTTGGGACAGGGGGTAAGGGGCCTGAAAAACTGTTTTTT. Protein product: CASSLNLGTGGKGPEKLFF.

A single count supports this clone. The rearrangement uses TRBV7-2 and TRBJ2-7; D possibly uses TRBD1 or TRBD2 (5 bases each). CDR1 SGHTA and CDR2 FQGNSA come from the germline V gene. Trimming pared 1 base from V and 1 base from J, leaving 11 bases between. This CDR3 region has 15 residues. The CDR3 loop reads CASSLGGRWSYEQYF. CDR3 DNA: TGTGCCAGCAGCTTAGGGGGGAGATGGTCCTACGAGCAGTACTTC.

The chain combines TRBV4-3 with TRBJ2-2, with 13 bases aligning to TRBD2. CDR1 and CDR2 (germline): LGHNA, YSLEER. The V segment lost 0 bases and the J segment 7 bases; nucleotides outside the gene matches: 2. CDR3 length equals 16 residues. The CDR3 loop reads CASSQEGTSGVGELFF. The CDR3 bases are TGCGCCAGCAGCCAAGAAGGGACTAGCGGGGTCGGGGAGCTGTTTTTT.

This CDR3 reads CASSEFAGGIMNTEAFF. The DNA for the CDR3 is TGTGCCAGCAGTGAATTCGCAGGGGGCATCATGAACACTGAAGCTTTCTTT. The chain links TRBV25-1 to TRBJ1-1, with 8 positions matching TRBD1. In germline, CDR1 is MGHDK, CDR2 SYGVNS. J lost 0 bases, V lost 1 base, and 7 bases had no gene match. The CDR3 is made up of 17 amino acids.

The chain couples TRBV2 to TRBJ2-3; the D is unclear. The CDR3 contains 13 residues. In germline, CDR1 is SNHLY, CDR2 FYNNEI. V shed 4 bases and J shed 0 bases, with 5 bases lying between them. CDR3 DNA: TGTGCCAGCAGTGCCCTTAGCACAGATACGCAGTATTTT. Protein: CASSALSTDTQYF.

This chain joins TRBV5-1 and TRBJ1-3; 11 bases are shared with TRBD1. The CDR3 runs to 17 residues. V shed 3 bases, J shed 0 bases, and the junction held 5 bases outside the gene matches. Per the germline V gene, CDR1 is SGHRS and CDR2 is YFSETQ. The CDR3 loop reads CASSSGTGGLSGNTIYF. Written as DNA, the CDR3 is TGCGCCAGCAGCTCCGGGACAGGGGGACTCTCTGGAAACACCATATATTTT.